This entry concerns a single T cell receptor beta chain. How the authors handled the data: Reference gene primer amplification gave nucleated cell count estimates. Repertoires were generated with immunoSEQ multiplex PCR, while TCRdb's copy carries only in-frame clones and drops some. Clonal size and the V and J genes are those of that table, whereas D and trimming came from the DNA. The sample has just over 650,000 clones, around 89% seen once; the top ten hold 0.2% to 0.3%. The data are from a study of blood T cell repertoires in COVID-19. Study-wide context: Spain, Italy and the United States supplied samples that represented acute and convalescent COVID-19. Sources were T cells, B-cell-depleted T cells, or PBMCs; the material itself was cDNA or gDNA.

CDR3 length: 15 residues. The sequence was collected from a young woman with acute or convalescent COVID-19. Sequencing was done on a sample of peripheral blood. J is TRBJ2-2 and V is TRBV21-1; the D call TRBD2 from the table was never checked on the DNA. TRBV21-1 is labeled a pseudogene. The CDR3 DNA reads TGTGCCAGCAGCAAAGGGAGGGGCAGATACGGGGAGCTGTTTTTT. This gives the protein CASSKGRGRYGELFF.